This is a list of T cell receptor beta chains from one sample in a study of neoadjuvant nivolumab and ipilimumab in lung cancer. Libraries were prepared by immunoSEQ multiplex PCR; TCRdb keeps only in-frame clonotypes and omits some of them. The table includes 25,000 to 30,000 clones, more than 75% detected once. Sample: tumor tissue, taken after neoadjuvant nivolumab, alone or with ipilimumab, at or shortly before surgery. Receptors were obtained from an adult with non-small cell lung cancer. Both conserved end residues are part of each CDR3. D genes are given only for firm matches. The size field is filled for only some rows; it gives once, few, many or a size class.

J,D,V,size,DNA,CDR3
TRBJ1-2,NA,TRBV5-6,NA,TGTGCCAGCAGCTTGGTTTCCCAGCTTTATGGCTACACCTTC,CASSLVSQLYGYTF
TRBJ1-5,TRBD1,TRBV19,few,TGTGCCAGTAGTATCCCTCAGGGGGCTTCGAATCAGCCCCAGCATTTT,CASSIPQGASNQPQHF
TRBJ2-1,NA,TRBV12-5,NA,TGTGCTAGTGGTTTGGTATCCCCCAATGAGCAGTTCTTC,CASGLVSPNEQFF
TRBJ1-5,NA,TRBV7-2,NA,TGTGCCAGCAGCTTAGGTCCAGGCAATCAGCCCCAGCATTTT,CASSLGPGNQPQHF
TRBJ2-7,NA,TRBV5-1,NA,TGCGCCAGCAGCTTGCCGGGGCTCGAATACGAGCAGTACTTC,CASSLPGLEYEQYF
TRBJ1-2,NA,TRBV6-6,few,TGTGCCAGCAGTTACTCGAAGGAGGGCCGCTACACCTTC,CASSYSKEGRYTF
TRBJ2-3,NA,TRBV11-1,NA,TGTGCCAGCAGCTTAACTGGGGCGAGTGGCACAGATACGCAGTATTTT,CASSLTGASGTDTQYF
TRBJ1-2,NA,TRBV30,NA,TGTGCCTGGAGGCCACAGGGCACCTATGGCTACACCTTC,CAWRPQGTYGYTF
TRBJ2-5,TRBD2,TRBV30,NA,TGTGCCTGGGGGACTAGCGAGTTCGAGACCCAGTACTTC,CAWGTSEFETQYF
TRBJ2-5,TRBD2,TRBV5-5,NA,TGTGCCAGCAGCCGGGGGGGCTGGGAGACCCAGTACTTC,CASSRGGWETQYF
TRBJ2-4,NA,TRBV18,NA,TGTGCCAGCTCACCACCTACGGGGATGATAGCCAAAAACATTCAGTACTTC,CASSPPTGMIAKNIQYF
TRBJ2-2,NA,TRBV11-2,NA,TGTGCCAGCAGCTTAGATCAGAACACCGGGGAGCTGTTTTTT,CASSLDQNTGELFF
TRBJ2-7,NA,TRBV2,NA,TGTGCCAGCAGTGACCCGGGGACGATTTACGAGCAGTACTTC,CASSDPGTIYEQYF
TRBJ1-2,TRBD1,TRBV9,NA,TGTGCCAGCAGCGTCGGGACAGGGGGCGAGGGCTACACCTTC,CASSVGTGGEGYTF
TRBJ2-2,NA,TRBV7-2,NA,TGTGCCAGCAGCTCCCGTTCTCACGGGGAGCTGTTTTTT,CASSSRSHGELFF
TRBJ1-2,NA,TRBV5-5,medium-sized,TGTGCCAGCAGCTTGGTAGGGGGGGAGAACTATGGCTACACCTTC,CASSLVGGENYGYTF
TRBJ1-4,TRBD1,TRBV5-5,NA,TGTGCCAGCAGCTGGACAGGGATTGAGAATGAAAAACTGTTTTTT,CASSWTGIENEKLFF